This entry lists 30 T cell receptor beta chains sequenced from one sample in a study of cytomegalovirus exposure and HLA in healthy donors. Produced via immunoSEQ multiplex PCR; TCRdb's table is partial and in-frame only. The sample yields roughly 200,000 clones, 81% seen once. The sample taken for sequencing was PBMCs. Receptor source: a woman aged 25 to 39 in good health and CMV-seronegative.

The CDR3 nucleotides are TGTGCCAGCAGCGTCCTACTAGCGGGAAGAGACAATGAGCAGTTCTTC. Its translation: CASSVLLAGRDNEQFF. The V call is TRBV9, the J call TRBJ2-1; the match to TRBD2 covers 10 bases. Germline V gives CDR1 SGDLS, CDR2 YYNGEE. There are 16 residues in the CDR3. V shed 2 bases, J shed 5 bases, and the junction held 7 bases outside the gene matches. Drawing the rest from reference TRBV9 and TRBJ2-1, the complete variable domain is DSGVTQTPKHLITATGQRVTLRCSPRSGDLSVYWYQQSLDQGLQFLIQYYNGEERAKGNILERFSAQQFPDLHSELNLSSLELGDSALYFCASSVLLAGRDNEQFFGPGTRLTVL.

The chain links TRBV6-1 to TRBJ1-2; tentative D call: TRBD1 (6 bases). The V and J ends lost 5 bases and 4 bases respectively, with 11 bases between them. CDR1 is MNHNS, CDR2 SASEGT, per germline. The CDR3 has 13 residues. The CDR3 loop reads CASSSRGGYGYTF. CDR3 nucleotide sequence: TGTGCCAGCAGTTCCAGGGGTGGCTATGGCTACACCTTC.

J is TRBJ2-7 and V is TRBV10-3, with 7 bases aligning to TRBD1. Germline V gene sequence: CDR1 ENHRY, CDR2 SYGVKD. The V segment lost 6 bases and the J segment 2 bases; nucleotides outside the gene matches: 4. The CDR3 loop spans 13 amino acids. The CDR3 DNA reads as TGTGCCATCAGACGGGACAGAACCTACGAGCAGTACTTC. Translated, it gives CAIRRDRTYEQYF.

The CDR3 loop reads CASTRQGTVNEQFF. The CDR3 DNA is TGTGCCAGCACCCGACAGGGTACGGTCAATGAGCAGTTCTTC. The chain employs TRBV6-5 and TRBJ2-1; TRBD1 matches at 7 bases. V was clipped by 7 bases and J by 6 bases; unmatched bases: 9. There are 14 residues in the CDR3. Per the germline V gene, CDR1 is MNHEY and CDR2 is SVGAGI.

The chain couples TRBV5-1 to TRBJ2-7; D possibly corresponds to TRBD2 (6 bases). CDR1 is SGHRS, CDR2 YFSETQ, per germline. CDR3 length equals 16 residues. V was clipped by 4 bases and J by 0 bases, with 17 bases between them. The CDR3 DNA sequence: TGCGCCAGCAGCAACCGTGAGCTAGCGCCCTCCTACGAGCAGTACTTC. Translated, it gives CASSNRELAPSYEQYF.

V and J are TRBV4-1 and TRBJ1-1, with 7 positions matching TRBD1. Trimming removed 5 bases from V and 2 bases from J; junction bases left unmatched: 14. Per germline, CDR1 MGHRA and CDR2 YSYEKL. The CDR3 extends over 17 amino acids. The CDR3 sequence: CASSLQSPQGVNTEAFF. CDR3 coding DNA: TGCGCCAGCAGCTTACAAAGTCCCCAGGGGGTAAACACTGAAGCTTTCTTT.

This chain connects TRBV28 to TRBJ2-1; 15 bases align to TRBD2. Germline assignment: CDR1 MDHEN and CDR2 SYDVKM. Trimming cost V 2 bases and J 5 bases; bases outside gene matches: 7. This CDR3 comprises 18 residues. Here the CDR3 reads CASSLAGTSGGIDNEQFF. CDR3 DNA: TGTGCCAGCAGTTTAGCCGGGACTAGCGGGGGGATCGACAATGAGCAGTTCTTC. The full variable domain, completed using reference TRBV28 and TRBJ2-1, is DVKVTQSSRYLVKRTGEKVFLECVQDMDHENMFWYRQDPGLGLRLIYFSYDVKMKEKGDIPEGYSVSREKKERFSLILESASTNQTSMYLCASSLAGTSGGIDNEQFFGPGTRLTVL.

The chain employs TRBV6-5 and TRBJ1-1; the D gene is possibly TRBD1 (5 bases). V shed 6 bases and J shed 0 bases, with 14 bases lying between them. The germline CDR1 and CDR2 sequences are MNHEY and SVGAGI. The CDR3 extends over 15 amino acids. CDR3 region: CASRHSGTVNTEAFF. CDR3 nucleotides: TGTGCCAGCAGACACTCCGGGACTGTGAACACTGAAGCTTTCTTT.

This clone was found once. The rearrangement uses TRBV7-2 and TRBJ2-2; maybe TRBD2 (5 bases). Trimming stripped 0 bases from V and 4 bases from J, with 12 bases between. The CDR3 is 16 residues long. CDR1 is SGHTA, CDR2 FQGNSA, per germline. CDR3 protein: CASSLAFQRSTGELFF. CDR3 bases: TGTGCCAGCAGCTTAGCTTTTCAGCGGTCCACCGGGGAGCTGTTTTTT.

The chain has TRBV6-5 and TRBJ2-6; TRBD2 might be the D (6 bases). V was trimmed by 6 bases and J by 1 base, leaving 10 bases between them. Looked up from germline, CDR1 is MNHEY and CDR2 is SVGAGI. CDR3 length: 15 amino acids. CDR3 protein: CASSSGLSGANVLTF. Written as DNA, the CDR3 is TGTGCCAGCAGCTCGGGACTGTCTGGGGCCAACGTCCTGACTTTC.

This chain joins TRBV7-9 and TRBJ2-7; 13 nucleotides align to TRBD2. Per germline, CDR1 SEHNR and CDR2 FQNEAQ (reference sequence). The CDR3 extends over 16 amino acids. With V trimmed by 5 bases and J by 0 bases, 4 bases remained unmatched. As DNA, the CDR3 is TGTGCCAGCAGCGCGACTAGCGGGAGGTCCTCCTACGAGCAGTACTTC. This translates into CASSATSGRSSYEQYF.

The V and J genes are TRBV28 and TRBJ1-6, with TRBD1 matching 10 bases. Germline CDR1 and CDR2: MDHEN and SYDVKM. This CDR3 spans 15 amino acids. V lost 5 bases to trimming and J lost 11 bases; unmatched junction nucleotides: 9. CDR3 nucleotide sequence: TGTGCCAGCAGTCTACCGACAGGGGGCGGACCACCCCTCCACTTT. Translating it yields CASSLPTGGGPPLHF.

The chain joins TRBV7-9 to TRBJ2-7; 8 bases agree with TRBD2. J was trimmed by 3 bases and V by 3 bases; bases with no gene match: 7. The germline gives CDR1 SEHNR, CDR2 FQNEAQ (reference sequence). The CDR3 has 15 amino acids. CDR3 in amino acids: CASSLASGSRYEQYF. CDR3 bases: TGTGCCAGCAGCTTGGCTAGCGGGTCCCGCTACGAGCAGTACTTC.

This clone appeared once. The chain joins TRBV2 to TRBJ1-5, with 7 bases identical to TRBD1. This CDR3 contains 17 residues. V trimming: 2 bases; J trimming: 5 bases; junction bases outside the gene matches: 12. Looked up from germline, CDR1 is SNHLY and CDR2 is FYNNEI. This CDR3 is CASSEKGPTGLYQPQHF. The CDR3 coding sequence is TGTGCCAGCAGTGAAAAGGGCCCGACAGGGCTGTATCAGCCCCAGCATTTT. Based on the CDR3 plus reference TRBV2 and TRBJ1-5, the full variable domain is EPEVTQTPSHQVTQMGQEVILRCVPISNHLYFYWYRQILGQKVEFLVSFYNNEISEKSEIFDDQFSVERPDGSNFTLKIRSTKLEDSAMYFCASSEKGPTGLYQPQHFGDGTRLSIL.

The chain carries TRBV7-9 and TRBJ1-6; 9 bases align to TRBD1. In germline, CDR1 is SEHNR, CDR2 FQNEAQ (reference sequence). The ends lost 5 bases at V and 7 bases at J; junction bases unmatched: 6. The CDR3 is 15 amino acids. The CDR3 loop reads CASSVSGTGNSPLHF. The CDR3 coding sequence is TGTGCCAGCAGCGTTTCGGGGACAGGGAATTCACCCCTCCACTTT.

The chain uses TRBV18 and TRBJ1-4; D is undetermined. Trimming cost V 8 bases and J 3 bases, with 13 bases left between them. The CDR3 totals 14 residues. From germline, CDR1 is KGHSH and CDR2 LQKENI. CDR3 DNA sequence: TGTGCCAGCGTGGAGGGCCTCGCTAATGAAAAACTGTTTTTT. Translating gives CASVEGLANEKLFF.

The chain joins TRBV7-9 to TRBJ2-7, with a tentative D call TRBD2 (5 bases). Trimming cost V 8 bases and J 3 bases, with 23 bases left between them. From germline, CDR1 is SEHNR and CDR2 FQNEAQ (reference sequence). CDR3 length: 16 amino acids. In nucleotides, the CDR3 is TGTGCCAGCGGTGACCCAGAGGGAGCGGTAGGCTACGAGCAGTACTTC. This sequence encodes CASGDPEGAVGYEQYF.

In nucleotides, the CDR3 is TGTGCCAGCAGTTACACAACAGGGCCCACTGAAGCTTTCTTT. It encodes CASSYTTGPTEAFF. V gene TRBV6-5 combines with J gene TRBJ1-1; possible D gene TRBD1, 6 bases. Trimming shortened V by 2 bases and J by 4 bases, and 11 bases separated the two germline ends. Germline V gene data show CDR1 as MNHEY and CDR2 as SVGAGI. This CDR3 has 14 amino acids.

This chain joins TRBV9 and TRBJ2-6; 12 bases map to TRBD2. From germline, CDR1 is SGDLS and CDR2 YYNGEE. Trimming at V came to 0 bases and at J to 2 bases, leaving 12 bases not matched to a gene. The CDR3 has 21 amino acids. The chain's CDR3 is CASSVVGTLTSGSAGANVLTF. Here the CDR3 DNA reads TGTGCCAGCAGCGTAGTTGGGACTTTGACTAGCGGGAGCGCTGGGGCCAACGTCCTGACTTTC.

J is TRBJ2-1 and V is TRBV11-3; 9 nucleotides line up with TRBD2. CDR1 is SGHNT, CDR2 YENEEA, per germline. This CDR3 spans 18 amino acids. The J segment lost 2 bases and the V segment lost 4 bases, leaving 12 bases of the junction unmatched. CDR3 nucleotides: TGTGCCAGCAGCTCAGCCCCTCTAGCGGGGAGGGCCTACAATGAGCAGTTCTTC. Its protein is CASSSAPLAGRAYNEQFF. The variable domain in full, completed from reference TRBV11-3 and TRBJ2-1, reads EAGVVQSPRYKIIEKKQPVAFWCNPISGHNTLYWYLQNLGQGPELLIRYENEEAVDDSQLPKDRFSAERLKGVDSTLKIQPAELGDSAVYLCASSSAPLAGRAYNEQFFGPGTRLTVL.

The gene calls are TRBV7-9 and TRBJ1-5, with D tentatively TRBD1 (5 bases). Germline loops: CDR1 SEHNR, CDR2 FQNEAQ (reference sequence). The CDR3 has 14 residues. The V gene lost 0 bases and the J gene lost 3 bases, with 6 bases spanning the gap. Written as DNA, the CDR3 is TGTGCCAGCAGCTTAGCAGGGGACAATCAGCCCCAGCATTTT. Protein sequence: CASSLAGDNQPQHF.

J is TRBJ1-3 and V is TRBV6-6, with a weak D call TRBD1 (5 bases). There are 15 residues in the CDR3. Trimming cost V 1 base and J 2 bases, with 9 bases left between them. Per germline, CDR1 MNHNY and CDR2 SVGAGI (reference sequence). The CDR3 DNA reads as TGTGCCAGCAGTTACTACGGGGGAGCTGGAAACACCATATATTTT. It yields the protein CASSYYGGAGNTIYF.

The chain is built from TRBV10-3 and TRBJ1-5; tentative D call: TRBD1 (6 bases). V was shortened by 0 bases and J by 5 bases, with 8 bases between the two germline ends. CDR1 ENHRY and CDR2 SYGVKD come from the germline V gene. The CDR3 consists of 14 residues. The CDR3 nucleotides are TGTGCCATCAGTGAGTCGGGGGCAGATCAGCCCCAGCATTTT. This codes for CAISESGADQPQHF.

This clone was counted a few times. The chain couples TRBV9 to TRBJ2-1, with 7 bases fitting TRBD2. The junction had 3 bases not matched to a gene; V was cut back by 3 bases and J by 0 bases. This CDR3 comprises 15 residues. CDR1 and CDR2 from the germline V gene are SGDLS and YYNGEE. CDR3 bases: TGTGCCAGCAGCGCTAGCGGTAGCTCCTACAATGAGCAGTTCTTC. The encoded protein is CASSASGSSYNEQFF.

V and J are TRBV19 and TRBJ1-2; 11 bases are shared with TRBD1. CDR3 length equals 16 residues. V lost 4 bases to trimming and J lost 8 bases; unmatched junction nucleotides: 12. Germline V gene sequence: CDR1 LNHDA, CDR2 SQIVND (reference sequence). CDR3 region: CASSTPPGQGALGYTF. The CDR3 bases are TGTGCCAGTAGTACCCCGCCAGGACAGGGGGCATTAGGCTACACCTTC.

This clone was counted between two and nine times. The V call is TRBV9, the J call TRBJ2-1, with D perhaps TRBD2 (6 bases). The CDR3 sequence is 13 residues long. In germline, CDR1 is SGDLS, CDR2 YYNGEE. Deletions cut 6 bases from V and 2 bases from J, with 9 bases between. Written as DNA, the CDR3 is TGTGCCAGCAATAGCGGAGCCTACAATGAGCAGTTCTTC. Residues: CASNSGAYNEQFF.

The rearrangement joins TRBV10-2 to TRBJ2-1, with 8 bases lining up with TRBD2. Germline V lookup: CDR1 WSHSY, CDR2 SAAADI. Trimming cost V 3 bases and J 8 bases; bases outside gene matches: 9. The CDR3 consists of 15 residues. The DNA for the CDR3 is TGCGCCAGCAGTGATCCCCGGACTAGCAGGGATGAGCAGTTCTTC. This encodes CASSDPRTSRDEQFF.

The CDR3 DNA reads TGCAGCGCTGGGGACACAAATGAAAAACTGTTTTTT. Encoded protein: CSAGDTNEKLFF. This sequence joins TRBV29-1 and TRBJ1-4, with a possible D match to TRBD1 (6 bases). This CDR3 has 12 residues. Germline CDR1 is SQVTM and CDR2 is ANQGSEA. Trimming left V 7 bases short and J 5 bases short, with 11 bases between.

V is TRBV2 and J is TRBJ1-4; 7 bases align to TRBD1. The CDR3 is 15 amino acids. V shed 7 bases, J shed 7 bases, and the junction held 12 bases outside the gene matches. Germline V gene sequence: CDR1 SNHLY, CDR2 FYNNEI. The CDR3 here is CASTLDRNEIEKLFF. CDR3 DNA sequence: TGTGCCAGCACCTTGGACAGGAACGAAATTGAAAAACTGTTTTTT.

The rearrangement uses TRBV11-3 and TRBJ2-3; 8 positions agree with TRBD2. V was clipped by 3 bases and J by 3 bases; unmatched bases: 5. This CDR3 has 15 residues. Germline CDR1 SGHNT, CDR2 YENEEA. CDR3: CASSFSGTPTDTQYF. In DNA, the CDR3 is TGTGCCAGCAGCTTTAGCGGGACTCCTACAGATACGCAGTATTTT.